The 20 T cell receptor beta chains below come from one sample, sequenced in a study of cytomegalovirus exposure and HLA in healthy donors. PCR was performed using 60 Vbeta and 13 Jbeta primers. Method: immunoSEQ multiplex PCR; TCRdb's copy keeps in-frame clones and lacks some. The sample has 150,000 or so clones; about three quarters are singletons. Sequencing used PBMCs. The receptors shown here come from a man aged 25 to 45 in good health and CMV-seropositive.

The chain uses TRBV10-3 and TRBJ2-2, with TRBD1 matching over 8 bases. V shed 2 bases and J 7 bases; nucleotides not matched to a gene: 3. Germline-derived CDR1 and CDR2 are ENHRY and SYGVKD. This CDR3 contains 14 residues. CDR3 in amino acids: CAISEAGGYGELFF. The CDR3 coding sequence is TGTGCCATCAGTGAGGCAGGGGGCTACGGGGAGCTGTTTTTT.

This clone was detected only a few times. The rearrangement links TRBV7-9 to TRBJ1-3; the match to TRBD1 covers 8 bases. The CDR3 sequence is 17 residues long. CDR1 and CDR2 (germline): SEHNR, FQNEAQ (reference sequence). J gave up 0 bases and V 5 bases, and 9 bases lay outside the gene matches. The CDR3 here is CASSQSGGVSSGNTIYF. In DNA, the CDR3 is TGTGCCAGCAGCCAATCAGGGGGCGTAAGCTCTGGAAACACCATATATTTT.

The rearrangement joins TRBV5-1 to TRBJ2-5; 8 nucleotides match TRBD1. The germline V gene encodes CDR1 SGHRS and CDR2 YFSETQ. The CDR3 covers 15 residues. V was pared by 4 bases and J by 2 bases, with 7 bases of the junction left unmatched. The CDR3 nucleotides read TGCGCCAGCAGCCCCTCAGGGGGCCAACAAGAGACCCAGTACTTC. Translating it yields CASSPSGGQQETQYF.

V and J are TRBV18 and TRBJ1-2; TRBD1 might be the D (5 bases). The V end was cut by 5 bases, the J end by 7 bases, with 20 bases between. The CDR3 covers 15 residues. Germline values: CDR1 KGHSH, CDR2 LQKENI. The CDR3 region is CASSTQEGRIGGYTF. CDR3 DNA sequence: TGTGCCAGCTCAACACAAGAGGGGAGGATTGGTGGCTACACCTTC.

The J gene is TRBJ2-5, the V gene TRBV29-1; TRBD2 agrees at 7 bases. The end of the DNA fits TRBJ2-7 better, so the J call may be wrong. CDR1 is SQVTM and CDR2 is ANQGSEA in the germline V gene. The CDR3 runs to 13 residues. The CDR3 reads CSVGREGSYEQYF. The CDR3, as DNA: TGCAGCGTTGGCAGGGAGGGATCCTACGAGCAGTACTTC.

The CDR3: CASSAPHQRGLTDTQYF. In DNA, the CDR3 is TGTGCCAGCAGCGCACCTCACCAGCGGGGCCTCACAGATACGCAGTATTTT. J is TRBJ2-3 and V is TRBV9; 7 positions agree with TRBD2. The V gene end was trimmed by 3 bases and the J gene end by 2 bases; junction bases not matched to a gene: 12. The CDR3 is 17 residues long. CDR1 and CDR2 (germline): SGDLS, YYNGEE.

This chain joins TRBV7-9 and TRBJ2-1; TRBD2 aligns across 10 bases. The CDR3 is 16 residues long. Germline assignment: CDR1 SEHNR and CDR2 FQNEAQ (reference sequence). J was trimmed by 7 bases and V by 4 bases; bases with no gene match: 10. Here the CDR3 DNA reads TGTGCCAGCAGCTCTCCCCTAGCGGGAGCGGGTAATGAGCAGTTCTTC. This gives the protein CASSSPLAGAGNEQFF.

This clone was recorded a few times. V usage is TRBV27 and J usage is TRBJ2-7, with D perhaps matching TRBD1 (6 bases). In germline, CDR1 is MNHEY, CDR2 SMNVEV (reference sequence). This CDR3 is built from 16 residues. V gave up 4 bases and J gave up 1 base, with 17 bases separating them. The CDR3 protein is CASSWSTGMVSYEQYF. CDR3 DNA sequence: TGTGCCAGCAGTTGGTCCACAGGGATGGTATCCTACGAGCAGTACTTC.

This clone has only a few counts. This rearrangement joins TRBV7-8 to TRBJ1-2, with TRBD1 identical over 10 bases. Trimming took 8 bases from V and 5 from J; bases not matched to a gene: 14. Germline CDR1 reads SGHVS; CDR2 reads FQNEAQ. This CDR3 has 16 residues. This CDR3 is CASQIGRAGQGYGYTF. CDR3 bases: TGTGCCAGCCAGATAGGAAGGGCGGGACAGGGGTATGGCTACACCTTC.

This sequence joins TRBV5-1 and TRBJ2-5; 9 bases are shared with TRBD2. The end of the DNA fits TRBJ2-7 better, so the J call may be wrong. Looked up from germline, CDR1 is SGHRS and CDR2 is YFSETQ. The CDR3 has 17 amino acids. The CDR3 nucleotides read TGCGCCAGCAGCTTGAATGGCAACGCGGGAGGGCCAGACGAGCAGTACTTC. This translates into CASSLNGNAGGPDEQYF.

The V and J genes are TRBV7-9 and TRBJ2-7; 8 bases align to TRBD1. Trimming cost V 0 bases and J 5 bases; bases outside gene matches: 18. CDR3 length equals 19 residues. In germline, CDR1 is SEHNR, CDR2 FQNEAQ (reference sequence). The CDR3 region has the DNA TGTGCCAGCAGCTTAGCGAAAAGGACAGGGTGGGAGCGGATTAACGAGCAGTACTTC. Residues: CASSLAKRTGWERINEQYF. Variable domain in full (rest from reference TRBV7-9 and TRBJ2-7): DTGVSQNPRHKITKRGQNVTFRCDPISEHNRLYWYRQTLGQGPEFLTYFQNEAQLEKSRLLSDRFSAERPKGSFSTLEIQRTEQGDSAMYLCASSLAKRTGWERINEQYFGPGTRLTVT.

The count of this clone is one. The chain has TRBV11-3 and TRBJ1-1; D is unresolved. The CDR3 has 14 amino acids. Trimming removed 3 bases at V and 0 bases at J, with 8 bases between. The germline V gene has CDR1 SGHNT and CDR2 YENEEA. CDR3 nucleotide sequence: TGTGCCAGCAGCTTTAGAAATATGAACACTGAAGCTTTCTTT. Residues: CASSFRNMNTEAFF.

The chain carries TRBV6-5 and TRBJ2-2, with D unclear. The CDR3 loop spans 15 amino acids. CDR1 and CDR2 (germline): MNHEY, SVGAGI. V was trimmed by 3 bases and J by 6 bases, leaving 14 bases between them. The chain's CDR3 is CASSYATFGSGELFF. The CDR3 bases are TGTGCCAGCAGTTATGCAACTTTCGGGTCCGGGGAGCTGTTTTTT.

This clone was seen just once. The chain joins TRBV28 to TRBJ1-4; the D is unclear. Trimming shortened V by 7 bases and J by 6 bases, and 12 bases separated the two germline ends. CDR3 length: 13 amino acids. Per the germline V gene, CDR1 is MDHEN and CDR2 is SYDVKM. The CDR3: CASTLGFYEKLFF. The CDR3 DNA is TGTGCCAGCACCCTCGGTTTCTATGAAAAACTGTTTTTT. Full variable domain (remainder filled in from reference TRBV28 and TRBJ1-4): DVKVTQSSRYLVKRTGEKVFLECVQDMDHENMFWYRQDPGLGLRLIYFSYDVKMKEKGDIPEGYSVSREKKERFSLILESASTNQTSMYLCASTLGFYEKLFFGSGTQLSVL.

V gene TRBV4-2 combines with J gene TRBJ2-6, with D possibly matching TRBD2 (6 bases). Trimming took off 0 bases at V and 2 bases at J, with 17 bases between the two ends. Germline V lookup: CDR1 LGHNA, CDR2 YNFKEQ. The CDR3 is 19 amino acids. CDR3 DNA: TGTGCCAGCAGCCAAGAGGGGATGAGGGGAGGAACTGGGGCCAACGTCCTGACTTTC. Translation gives CASSQEGMRGGTGANVLTF.

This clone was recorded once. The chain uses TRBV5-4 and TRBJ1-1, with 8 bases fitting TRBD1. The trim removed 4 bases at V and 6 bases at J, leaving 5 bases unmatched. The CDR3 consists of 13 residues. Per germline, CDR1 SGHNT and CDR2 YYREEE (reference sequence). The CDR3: CASSETGVAEAFF. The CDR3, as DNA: TGTGCCAGCAGCGAGACAGGGGTAGCTGAAGCTTTCTTT.

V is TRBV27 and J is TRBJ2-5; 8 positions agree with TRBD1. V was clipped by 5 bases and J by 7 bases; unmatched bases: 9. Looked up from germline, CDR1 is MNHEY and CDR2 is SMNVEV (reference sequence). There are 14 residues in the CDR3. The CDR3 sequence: CASSPGQGLGTQYF. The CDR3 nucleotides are TGTGCCAGCAGTCCTGGACAGGGTTTGGGGACCCAGTACTTC.

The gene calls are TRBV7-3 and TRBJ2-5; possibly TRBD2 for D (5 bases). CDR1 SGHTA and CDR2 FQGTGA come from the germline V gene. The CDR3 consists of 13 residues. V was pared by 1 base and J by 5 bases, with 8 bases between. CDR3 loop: CASSLNPGETQYF. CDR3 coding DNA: TGTGCCAGCAGCTTAAATCCGGGGGAGACCCAGTACTTC.

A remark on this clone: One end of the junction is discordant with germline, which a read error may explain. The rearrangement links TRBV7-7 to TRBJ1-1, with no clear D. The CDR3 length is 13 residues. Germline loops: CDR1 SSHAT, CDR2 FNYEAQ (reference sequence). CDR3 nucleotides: TGTGCTAGCAGCTTAGACCGGGACACTGAAGCTTTCTTT. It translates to CASSLDRDTEAFF.

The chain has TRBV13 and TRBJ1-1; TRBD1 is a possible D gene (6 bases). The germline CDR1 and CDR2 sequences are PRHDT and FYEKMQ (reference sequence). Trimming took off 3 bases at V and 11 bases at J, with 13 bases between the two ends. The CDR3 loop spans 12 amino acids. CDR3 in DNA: TGTGCCAGCAGCTTTACGGATCAGGGGGCTTTCTTT. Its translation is CASSFTDQGAFF. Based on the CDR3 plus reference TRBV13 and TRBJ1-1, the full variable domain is AAGVIQSPRHLIKEKRETATLKCYPIPRHDTVYWYQQGPGQDPQFLISFYEKMQSDKGSIPDRFSAQQFSDYHSELNMSSLELGDSALYFCASSFTDQGAFFGQGTRLTVV.